A single T cell receptor beta chain is shown here with its context. What it binds is not known. Per the germline V gene, CDR1 is MNHNY and CDR2 is SVGAGI (reference sequence). The V gene lost 2 bases and the J gene lost 5 bases, with 12 bases spanning the gap. CDR3 length: 14 amino acids. This sample stems from a study of PD-1 blockade in classical Hodgkin lymphoma. Relapse was seen in all patients after autologous stem cell transplantation, and brentuximab vedotin exposure was variable. General observations from the study: What caused the repertoire differences, perhaps disease activity or prior therapy, remains undefined.

TCRdb keeps only in-frame clones here, not all; method: immunoSEQ multiplex PCR. Of around 30,000 clones in the sample, roughly 70% were seen once. The chain links TRBV6-6 to TRBJ2-5; perhaps TRBD2 as D (6 bases). This receptor was taken from a human donor with classical Hodgkin lymphoma. Sequences were derived from peripheral blood mononuclear cells (PBMCs), sampled before the second cycle of nivolumab. The CDR3 DNA reads TGTGCCAGCAGTTACGCGGGGTCACAGGAGACCCAGTACTTC. This codes for CASSYAGSQETQYF.